A selection of T cell receptor beta chains follows, all from one sample in a study of T-cell reconstitution after alpha-beta-depleted transplantation in children. TCRdb reprocessed the PCR reads with MiXCR, giving one entry per CDR3 protein. The sample has roughly 310,000 distinct CDR3 sequences; approximately 23% are singletons. Material: PBMCs, mostly from graft donor cells, obtained 180 days after TCRalphabeta/CD19-depleted stem cell transplant. The receptor set was obtained from a male patient aged 10-17 years who had a stem cell transplant for acute lymphoblastic leukemia, so the T cells may come from the graft donor. Each CDR3 is given with its conserved first and last residue. Fields, in order: V gene, J gene, D gene, clone size, CDR3 DNA, CDR3 protein. The D gene is left open where the match is weak. The size field is filled for only some rows; it gives once, few, many or a size class.

TRBV5-1	TRBJ1-1	-	-	TGCGCCAGCAGCTTTCAGCAGAGAAACACTGAAGCTTTCTTT	CASSFQQRNTEAFF
TRBV5-5	TRBJ2-3	-	-	TGTGCCAGCAGCTTTGGGGATCGACTGATCTACACAGATACGCAGTATTTT	CASSFGDRLIYTDTQYF
TRBV6-5	TRBJ2-7	-	-	TGTGCCAGCAGTTACCAACAGGGGAGGCCCTACGAGCAGTACTTC	CASSYQQGRPYEQYF
TRBV7-8	TRBJ1-2	-	few	TGTGCCAGCAGCCCCTCGGATTGGGGGGACTTTGGCTACACCTTC	CASSPSDWGDFGYTF
TRBV4-2	TRBJ1-2	-	-	TGTGCCAGCAGCCAACGTTCCCCGACAGTTCCCTATGGCTACACCTTC	CASSQRSPTVPYGYTF
TRBV25-1	TRBJ2-7	-	-	TGTGCCAGCAGTGAATTTGGGTGGGCAGCCCCCTACGAGCAGTACTTC	CASSEFGWAAPYEQYF
TRBV7-9	TRBJ2-4	-	-	TGTGCCAGCAGCTTAGTATCCCAGGGATTAGCCAAAAACATTCAGTACTTC	CASSLVSQGLAKNIQYF
TRBV20-1	TRBJ1-2	TRBD1	few	TGCAGTGCGAGCCGACAGGGCTACTATGGCTACACCTTC	CSASRQGYYGYTF
TRBV5-1	TRBJ2-1	-	-	TGCGCCAGCCCGAGGGCCGACTCCTACAATGAGCAGTTCTTC	CASPRADSYNEQFF
TRBV20-1	TRBJ1-2	-	once	TGCAGTGCTAGGGAGCAGGGCGGTGGGGGCTACACCTTC	CSAREQGGGGYTF
TRBV6-5	TRBJ2-7	TRBD2	once	TGTGCCAGCGCGGGAGGGCACGAGCAGTACTTC	CASAGGHEQYF
TRBV11-3	TRBJ2-7	TRBD2	-	TGTGCCAGCAGCCACGGGGGGACTAGCGGAAACGAGCAGTACTTC	CASSHGGTSGNEQYF
TRBV7-2	TRBJ2-3	-	few	TGTGCCAGCAGCCTAATACTAGCCGTTCCCCACACAGATACGCAGTATTTT	CASSLILAVPHTDTQYF
TRBV6-1	TRBJ2-7	TRBD2	few	TGTGCCAGCAGTGCTCCTAGCGGGAGGGCCGGGAAGCAGTACTTC	CASSAPSGRAGKQYF
TRBV12-3/TRBV12-4	TRBJ2-1	TRBD2	many	TGTGCCAGCAGGGGACTATTGATCTACAATGAGCAGTTCTTC	CASRGLLIYNEQFF
TRBV9	TRBJ2-2	TRBD1	few	TGTGCCAGCAGCGTAGAGAGGGGGCAGGGGAACACCGGGGAGCTGTTTTTT	CASSVERGQGNTGELFF
TRBV9	TRBJ2-7	TRBD2	-	TGTGCCAGCAGTTTCCTAGCGGTATCCTACGAGCAGTACTTC	CASSFLAVSYEQYF
TRBV20-1	TRBJ1-2	-	-	TGCAGTGCTAGAGATAAGGGGCGAAACTATGGCTACACCTTC	CSARDKGRNYGYTF
TRBV7-9	TRBJ2-1	-	-	TGTGCCCCCAAGGCGGAGCAGTTCTTC	CAPKAEQFF
TRBV7-9	TRBJ2-7	-	-	TGTGCCAGCAGCTTTTCAGTACGGCACGAGCAGTACTTC	CASSFSVRHEQYF
TRBV5-1	TRBJ2-7	-	-	TGCGCCAGCAGCTTGGGGCTCCACGGGCCCGAAGAGGTCTACGAGCAGTACTTC	CASSLGLHGPEEVYEQYF
TRBV10-3	TRBJ1-2	-	-	TGTGCCATCAAGCCGGGAAACCGGAGCTATGGCTACACCTTC	CAIKPGNRSYGYTF
TRBV5-5	TRBJ2-1	-	few	TGTGCCAGCAGCTTGGTATCAGGCGGGATTTACAATGAGCAGTTCTTC	CASSLVSGGIYNEQFF
TRBV6-5	TRBJ2-1	TRBD2	-	TGTGCCAGCAGTTATATTCGGGGGGGAGCCAATGAGCAGTTCTTC	CASSYIRGGANEQFF
TRBV9	TRBJ2-1	TRBD2	-	TGTGCCAGCAGCGTAGGGGGGGGGACCTACAATGAGCAGTTCTTC	CASSVGGGTYNEQFF
TRBV7-9	TRBJ2-3	-	-	TGTGCCAGCAGCTTAACGGGCGCTCCCACAGATACGCAGTATTTT	CASSLTGAPTDTQYF
TRBV4-2	TRBJ2-1	TRBD2	-	TGTGCCAGCAGCCAAGATACGCGACTAGCAGGCAATGAGCAGTTCTTC	CASSQDTRLAGNEQFF
TRBV5-1	TRBJ2-5	-	few	TGCGCCAGCAGCCCCGGGGTTTCCCAGTACCAAGAGACCCAGTACTTC	CASSPGVSQYQETQYF
TRBV15	TRBJ2-3	-	-	TGTGCCACCAGCAGAGGGAACGATAATACGCAGTATTTT	CATSRGNDNTQYF
TRBV5-1	TRBJ1-6	-	-	TGCGCCAGCAGCTCGGAGGCTATTTGGGACAATTCACCCCTCCACTTT	CASSSEAIWDNSPLHF
TRBV12-3/TRBV12-4	TRBJ2-7	-	-	TGTGCCAGCAGTTTTACAGGGAACCCGTACGAGCAGTACTTC	CASSFTGNPYEQYF
TRBV4-1	TRBJ2-7	TRBD2	-	TGCGCCAGCAGCCAAGAAATAGCGGGAGAATCCTACGAGCAGTACTTC	CASSQEIAGESYEQYF
TRBV13	TRBJ1-2	TRBD1	few	TGTGCCAGCAGCTTCCGGGACAGACCCCTCGAGAACTATGGCTACCCCTTC	CASSFRDRPLENYGYPF
TRBV4-2	TRBJ2-7	-	-	TGTGCCAGCAGCCCTTCCCCCCCGAATTCCTACGAGCAGTACTTC	CASSPSPPNSYEQYF
TRBV28	TRBJ2-7	-	few	TGTGCCAGCAGCCGACAGGGAGGAACCTACGAGCAGTACTTC	CASSRQGGTYEQYF
TRBV11-1	TRBJ1-1	TRBD1	-	TGTGCCAGCAGCTTAACAGGGGGAAGGACTGAAGCTTTCTTT	CASSLTGGRTEAFF
TRBV2	TRBJ1-1	-	few	TGTGCCAGCAGTGAAGATGCCGGGAACACTGAAGCTTTCTTT	CASSEDAGNTEAFF
TRBV10-3	TRBJ1-5	TRBD1	-	TGTGCCATCGCCAGGGGGTGGGACAATCAGCCCCAGCATTTT	CAIARGWDNQPQHF